This paragraph covers one T cell receptor (beta chain) sequence. This sample is part of a study of blood T cell repertoires in COVID-19. The CDR3 totals 15 residues. V gave up 3 bases and J gave up 9 bases; unmatched junction bases: 9. The V gene's germline CDR1 is SGHTA and CDR2 FQGNSA. Sequencing used immunoSEQ multiplex PCR; TCRdb keeps in-frame clones, though not all of them. The sample contains more than 100,000 clones, about 88% of which appear only once. This chain connects TRBV7-2 to TRBJ1-4, with 8 bases identical to TRBD1. The clonotype comes from a man in his forties with acute COVID-19. Sequenced material: PBMCs or T cells enriched from blood (not recorded which). CDR3 sequence reads: CASSLETGVSQKLFF. CDR3 DNA: TGTGCCAGCAGCTTGGAGACAGGGGTATCCCAAAAACTGTTTTTT. Drawing the rest from reference TRBV7-2 and TRBJ1-4, the complete variable domain is GAGVSQSPSNKVTEKGKDVELRCDPISGHTALYWYRQSLGQGLEFLIYFQGNSAPDKSGLPSDRFSAERTGGSVSTLTIQRTQQEDSAVYLCASSLETGVSQKLFFGSGTQLSVL.